A selection of T cell receptor beta chains follows, all from one sample in a study of cytomegalovirus exposure and HLA in healthy donors. Sequencing was performed with immunoSEQ multiplex PCR; in TCRdb, only in-frame clones are kept and a portion is missing. The sample yields about 99,000 clones, about 80% seen once. Sequences were obtained from PBMCs. These receptors were obtained from a male donor in good health and CMV-seropositive. The CDR3 runs from the conserved cysteine through the conserved F or W. Fields, in order: J gene, V gene, CDR3 protein.

j_gene: TRBJ1-2; v_gene: TRBV29-1; CDR3aa: CTLSPLYGYTF
j_gene: TRBJ2-2; v_gene: TRBV19; CDR3aa: CASSILSTGLGAGELFF
j_gene: TRBJ1-4; v_gene: TRBV5-1; CDR3aa: CASSLWTATNEKLFF
j_gene: TRBJ1-5; v_gene: TRBV6-1; CDR3aa: CASRESVPQHF
j_gene: TRBJ1-5; v_gene: TRBV2; CDR3aa: CASSAGWQQPQHF
j_gene: TRBJ2-1; v_gene: TRBV4-2; CDR3aa: CASSPRLAGGYNEQFF
j_gene: TRBJ1-2; v_gene: TRBV4-1; CDR3aa: CASSQGVRQGARGYTF
j_gene: TRBJ1-4; v_gene: TRBV4-1; CDR3aa: CASSHGGMGINEKLFF
j_gene: TRBJ1-5; v_gene: TRBV25-1; CDR3aa: CASSEVAYNQPQHF
j_gene: TRBJ2-7; v_gene: TRBV4-2; CDR3aa: CASSQAGQGNYEQYF
j_gene: TRBJ2-5; v_gene: TRBV19; CDR3aa: CASSLGQQETQYF
j_gene: TRBJ1-5; v_gene: TRBV7-2; CDR3aa: CASSSGQEPNQPQHF
j_gene: TRBJ2-7; v_gene: TRBV4-2; CDR3aa: CASSQGGTAVSYEQYF
j_gene: TRBJ2-1; v_gene: TRBV6-5; CDR3aa: CASSYGQGAQFF
j_gene: TRBJ2-3; v_gene: TRBV30; CDR3aa: CAWSPGTGATDTQYF